This passage covers 20 T cell receptor beta chains from one sample sequenced in a study of OX40 agonist ivuxolimab in advanced cancers. Profiled with immunoSEQ multiplex PCR; TCRdb holds only in-frame clones, not every one. The sample consists of about 68,000 clones, 83% of them appearing once. The specimen was CD4+ or CD8+ T cells sorted from blood, collected in a trial of the OX40 agonist ivuxolimab. The receptors were sampled from an adult with an advanced solid tumor such as melanoma, head and neck, liver or kidney cancer.

V usage is TRBV28 and J usage is TRBJ2-5; D remains ambiguous. The germline gives CDR1 MDHEN, CDR2 SYDVKM. Trimming shortened V by 6 bases and J by 0 bases, and 14 bases separated the two germline ends. The length of the CDR3 is 15 residues. CDR3 DNA: TGTGCCAGCAGCCCCGGGTCCATGTACCAAGAGACCCAGTACTTC. This codes for CASSPGSMYQETQYF.

V and J are TRBV4-1 and TRBJ1-3; TRBD1 matches at 9 bases. Germline loops: CDR1 MGHRA, CDR2 YSYEKL. V trimming: 0 bases; J trimming: 2 bases; junction bases outside the gene matches: 5. The CDR3 totals 17 residues. The CDR3 here is CASSQDEDRGPGNTIYF. The CDR3 region has the DNA TGCGCCAGCAGCCAAGATGAGGACAGGGGCCCTGGAAACACCATATATTTT.

The chain employs TRBV30 and TRBJ2-3; D may be TRBD1 (7 bases). V dropped 0 bases and J dropped 2 bases, with 24 bases sitting between them. The CDR3 extends over 19 amino acids. Germline V gene data show CDR1 as GTSNPN and CDR2 as SVGIG (reference sequence). The CDR3 region has the DNA TGTGCCTGGAGTGTACGCGAGGCAGGGGGGACTTACTACACAGATACGCAGTATTTT. Its translation: CAWSVREAGGTYYTDTQYF. The full variable domain, rest sourced from reference TRBV30 and TRBJ2-3, is SQTIHQWPATLVQPVGSPLSLECTVEGTSNPNLYWYRQAAGRGLQLLFYSVGIGQISSEVPQNLSASRPQDRQFILSSKKLLLSDSGFYLCAWSVREAGGTYYTDTQYFGPGTRLTVL.

CDR3 coding DNA: TGTGCCATCAGTGGACAGGTCAATCAGCCCCAGCATTTT. Its translation is CAISGQVNQPQHF. This chain joins TRBV10-3 and TRBJ1-5; possible D gene TRBD1, 6 bases. V shed 4 bases and J shed 3 bases, with 7 bases lying between them. The CDR3 totals 13 residues. In germline, CDR1 is ENHRY, CDR2 SYGVKD.

The chain uses TRBV2 and TRBJ1-1; 7 positions match TRBD1. The trim removed 6 bases at V and 3 bases at J, leaving 10 bases unmatched. The CDR3 has 15 amino acids. Germline CDR1 and CDR2: SNHLY and FYNNEI. The CDR3 DNA is TGTGCCAGCAGGACCCACAGGGGTGAGGACACTGAAGCTTTCTTT. This sequence encodes CASRTHRGEDTEAFF.

This rearrangement joins TRBV5-5 to TRBJ2-7; no definite D call. The CDR3 extends over 12 amino acids. Germline V gene data show CDR1 as SGHKS and CDR2 as YYEKEE (reference sequence). The germline V and J ends were trimmed by 3 bases and 6 bases, with 10 bases remaining between them. CDR3 sequence reads: CASSSLGGEQYF. The CDR3, as DNA: TGTGCCAGCAGCTCGCTCGGCGGCGAGCAGTACTTC.

The V call is TRBV19, the J call TRBJ2-7; the D gene is possibly TRBD1 (5 bases). The V end was cut by 4 bases, the J end by 3 bases, with 10 bases between. Germline V gene lookup returns CDR1 LNHDA and CDR2 SQIVND (reference sequence). This CDR3 spans 13 amino acids. CDR3 sequence reads: CASSKDILYEQYF. In DNA, the CDR3 is TGTGCCAGTAGTAAGGACATCCTCTACGAGCAGTACTTC.

Turning to this clone: This same CDR3 is encoded by further DNA sequences in the sample. The V and J genes are TRBV28 and TRBJ2-7; tentatively, D is TRBD2 (6 bases). V dropped 8 bases and J dropped 6 bases, with 14 bases sitting between them. Germline assignment: CDR1 MDHEN and CDR2 SYDVKM. CDR3 length equals 12 residues. CDR3 loop: CASGWGVREQYF. The CDR3 nucleotides are TGTGCCAGCGGGTGGGGGGTGCGCGAGCAGTACTTC.

The genes are TRBV10-1 and TRBJ2-2; TRBD2 agrees at 14 bases. J was trimmed by 0 bases and V by 0 bases; bases with no gene match: 0. The CDR3 loop spans 18 amino acids. Germline V CDR1 and CDR2: WNHNN, SYGVQD (reference sequence). The CDR3 DNA reads TGCGCCAGCAGTGAGTCGGGACTAGCGGGGGCGAACACCGGGGAGCTGTTTTTT. As protein: CASSESGLAGANTGELFF.

This chain uses TRBV5-5 with TRBJ1-2; maybe TRBD1 (5 bases). The CDR3 sequence is 15 residues long. Germline lookup yields CDR1 SGHKS and CDR2 YYEKEE (reference sequence). V gave up 4 bases and J gave up 5 bases, with 18 bases separating them. The DNA for the CDR3 is TGTGCCAGCAGCCAGTCGACAGCCTCTTCATATGGCTACACCTTC. Translating gives CASSQSTASSYGYTF.

For the CDR3, the DNA is TGCGCCAGCAGCCGGGACGGTAGCAATCAGCCCCAGCATTTT. The encoded protein is CASSRDGSNQPQHF. The chain employs TRBV5-1 and TRBJ1-5; a possible D gene is TRBD1 (5 bases). The CDR3 spans 14 residues. Germline CDR1 SGHRS, CDR2 YFSETQ. The V gene lost 4 bases and the J gene lost 0 bases, with 8 bases spanning the gap.

This chain uses TRBV7-2 with TRBJ2-5; no reliable D call. The V end lost 5 bases, the J end lost 5 bases, and 9 bases lay between the germline ends. The germline CDR1 and CDR2 sequences are SGHTA and FQGNSA. The CDR3 runs to 12 residues. CDR3 sequence reads: CASSRPTETQYF. CDR3 nucleotide sequence: TGTGCCAGCAGCAGACCAACTGAGACCCAGTACTTC. Full variable domain (remainder filled in from reference TRBV7-2 and TRBJ2-5): GAGVSQSPSNKVTEKGKDVELRCDPISGHTALYWYRQSLGQGLEFLIYFQGNSAPDKSGLPSDRFSAERTGGSVSTLTIQRTQQEDSAVYLCASSRPTETQYFGPGTRLLVL.

V is TRBV18 and J is TRBJ1-1, with D possibly being TRBD1 (6 bases). V dropped 6 bases and J dropped 4 bases, with 12 bases sitting between them. This CDR3 has 13 residues. The germline gives CDR1 KGHSH, CDR2 LQKENI. CDR3: CASSFRGGTEAFF. CDR3 nucleotides: TGTGCCAGCTCCTTCAGGGGAGGCACTGAAGCTTTCTTT.

V and J are TRBV7-8 and TRBJ2-7, with D unclear. Between the trimmed V and J ends, which lost 7 bases and 4 bases, there was a span of 14 bases. The CDR3 totals 13 residues. CDR1 and CDR2 (germline): SGHVS, FQNEAQ. The CDR3 sequence is CASTRLQGYEQYF. The CDR3 DNA follows: TGTGCCAGCACCCGCCTCCAAGGGTACGAGCAGTACTTC. Drawing the rest from reference TRBV7-8 and TRBJ2-7, the complete variable domain is GAGVSQSPRYKVAKRGQDVALRCDPISGHVSLFWYQQALGQGPEFLTYFQNEAQLDKSGLPSDRFFAERPEGSVSTLKIQRTQQEDSAVYLCASTRLQGYEQYFGPGTRLTVT.

The chain has TRBV5-1 and TRBJ2-3, with TRBD1 matching 7 bases. CDR1 and CDR2 from the germline V gene are SGHRS and YFSETQ. The CDR3 length is 16 residues. The trim removed 4 bases at V and 2 bases at J, leaving 10 bases unmatched. The CDR3 here is CASSLTRTGYTDTQYF. The CDR3 DNA is TGCGCCAGCAGCCTGACGCGGACAGGCTACACAGATACGCAGTATTTT.

This chain joins TRBV7-9 and TRBJ1-1; D is unresolved. This CDR3 contains 12 residues. The germline V gene encodes CDR1 SEHNR and CDR2 FQNEAQ (reference sequence). V shed 3 bases and J shed 10 bases, with 12 bases lying between them. In DNA, the CDR3 is TGTGCCAGCAGCTTTGGGGAGTATGGAGCTTTCTTT. Translating gives CASSFGEYGAFF.

The CDR3: CASSQQVSANQPQHF. The CDR3 DNA is TGTGCCAGCAGCCAACAGGTATCCGCGAATCAGCCCCAGCATTTT. The chain combines TRBV5-5 with TRBJ1-5; a weak D match, TRBD1 (5 bases). The germline V and J ends were trimmed by 4 bases and 4 bases, with 15 bases remaining between them. Per the germline V gene, CDR1 is SGHKS and CDR2 is YYEKEE (reference sequence). The CDR3 length is 15 residues.

The gene calls are TRBV6-4 and TRBJ2-2, with 7 bases fitting TRBD2. This CDR3 spans 16 amino acids. The germline gives CDR1 MRHNA, CDR2 SNTAGT. The V gene end was trimmed by 5 bases and the J gene end by 0 bases; junction bases not matched to a gene: 6. The CDR3 region is CASSPLAVPNTGELFF. The CDR3 DNA reads as TGTGCCAGCAGTCCTCTAGCGGTTCCGAACACCGGGGAGCTGTTTTTT.

This chain links TRBV5-1 with TRBJ2-7; D gene uncertain. The CDR3 length is 13 residues. CDR1 SGHRS and CDR2 YFSETQ come from the germline V gene. V lost 4 bases, J lost 5 bases, and 13 bases lay in between. Written as DNA, the CDR3 is TGCGCCAGCAGCAGGGCACTCGGTCACGAGCAGTACTTC. Its protein is CASSRALGHEQYF.

The chain combines TRBV28 with TRBJ1-6; perhaps TRBD1 as D (6 bases). CDR1 and CDR2 (germline): MDHEN, SYDVKM. CDR3 length equals 14 residues. Trimming shortened V by 8 bases and J by 7 bases, and 15 bases separated the two germline ends. The CDR3 DNA is TGTGCCAGCGCCCGTGTAGGGGGAAATTCACCCCTCCACTTT. As protein: CASARVGGNSPLHF. Variable domain in full (rest from reference TRBV28 and TRBJ1-6): DVKVTQSSRYLVKRTGEKVFLECVQDMDHENMFWYRQDPGLGLRLIYFSYDVKMKEKGDIPEGYSVSREKKERFSLILESASTNQTSMYLCASARVGGNSPLHFGNGTRLTVT.